This TCR beta chain was captured by sequencing in a study of blood T cell repertoires in COVID-19. Study summary: From the United States, Italy and Spain came samples of acute and convalescent COVID-19. T cells, B-cell-depleted T cells, or PBMCs provided the cDNA or gDNA that served as material.

Original methodology: Cell counts per sample came from amplifying reference gene primers. Assay used: immunoSEQ multiplex PCR; TCRdb lists only in-frame clones, some missing. V and J calls and clone size are those listed in that table; D and trimming were worked out from the DNA. The profile covers hundreds of thousands of clones, with roughly 80% appearing a single time and just under 20% taken by the ten largest. CDR1 is SNHLY and CDR2 is FYNNEI in the germline V gene. The CDR3 has 16 amino acids. The junction had 7 bases not matched to a gene; V was cut back by 5 bases and J by 0 bases. This clone appeared once.

This chain links TRBV2 with TRBJ1-5; 7 bases align to TRBD1. This TCR came from a man younger than 45 with active or convalescent COVID-19. Sequencing was carried out using peripheral blood. CDR3 DNA: TGTGCCAGCAGTCAAACACAGGGGTTTAGCAATCAGCCCCAGCATTTT. This codes for CASSQTQGFSNQPQHF.